These 5 T cell receptor beta chains were all obtained from the same sample, sequenced in a study of blood T cell repertoires in COVID-19. This table comes from immunoSEQ multiplex PCR, and its TCRdb copy is limited to in-frame clones, with some not included. The data hold about 11,000 clones, with approximately 89% observed a single time. The sequencing sample was made of peripheral blood. The receptors were sampled from a human donor in a cohort sampled during active COVID-19.

The rearrangement joins TRBV9 to TRBJ2-1, with 10 bases lining up with TRBD2. Trimming cost V 0 bases and J 9 bases; bases outside gene matches: 6. Germline loops: CDR1 SGDLS, CDR2 YYNGEE. There are 15 residues in the CDR3. The CDR3 DNA is TGTGCCAGCAGCGTAGTAGCGGGAGGTTTTAGTGAGCAGTTCTTC. It translates to CASSVVAGGFSEQFF.

The chain links TRBV5-1 to TRBJ2-5, with TRBD2 matching over 10 bases. The J segment lost 2 bases and the V segment lost 2 bases, leaving 15 bases of the junction unmatched. CDR1 and CDR2 from the germline V gene are SGHRS and YFSETQ. The CDR3 contains 19 residues. CDR3 loop: CASSLSPGLARSGQETQYF. CDR3 DNA sequence: TGCGCCAGCAGCTTATCCCCGGGACTAGCGCGTTCTGGGCAAGAGACCCAGTACTTC.

This chain uses TRBV4-2 with TRBJ2-1; 7 bases are a match to TRBD2. In germline, CDR1 is LGHNA, CDR2 YNFKEQ. Trimming removed 0 bases from V and 4 bases from J; junction bases left unmatched: 6. There are 16 residues in the CDR3. The CDR3: CASSQDQRGGYNEQFF. As DNA, the CDR3 is TGTGCCAGCAGCCAAGATCAGCGGGGAGGGTACAATGAGCAGTTCTTC.

This chain uses TRBV4-2 with TRBJ2-2; D unresolved. This CDR3 is 14 amino acids long. The germline V gene encodes CDR1 LGHNA and CDR2 YNFKEQ. V lost 1 base and J 4 bases, leaving 7 bases between the germline ends. The CDR3 spells CASSQVGGTGELFF. As DNA, the CDR3 is TGTGCCAGCAGCCAAGTTGGCGGCACCGGGGAGCTGTTTTTT.

This clone has only a few counts. V is TRBV5-1 and J is TRBJ1-1; 10 nucleotides align to TRBD1. CDR1 and CDR2 from the germline V gene are SGHRS and YFSETQ. J was trimmed by 1 base and V by 0 bases; bases with no gene match: 9. This CDR3 is 18 amino acids long. The CDR3 DNA follows: TGCGCCAGCAGCTTGGGTGCCCGGGACAGGGGCCAGAACACTGAAGCTTTCTTT. The encoded protein is CASSLGARDRGQNTEAFF.